These 29 T cell receptor beta chains were all obtained from the same sample, sequenced in a study of CD8 T cells in Susac syndrome. cDNA came from roughly 0.53 to 1 ug RNA primed by random hexamers. TCRdb re-called the immunoSEQ multiplex PCR reads with MiXCR, one entry per CDR3 protein. The sample contains about 160,000 distinct CDR3 sequences, 94% of which appear only once. The sequencing input was CD4+ T cells from PBMCs. These receptors were collected from a human donor with multiple sclerosis.

The chain is built from TRBV10-3 and TRBJ2-1, with TRBD2 identical over 8 bases. Germline V gene data show CDR1 as ENHRY and CDR2 as SYGVKD. This CDR3 has 16 amino acids. Germline trimming cut 4 bases from V and 0 bases from J; bases unmatched to any gene: 5. In DNA, the CDR3 is TGTGCCATCAGTGGCCGGGGGGGGAGCTCCTACAATGAGCAGTTCTTC. Residues: CAISGRGGSSYNEQFF.

The CDR3 here is CSAIGTAGSQPQHF. DNA of the CDR3: TGCAGTGCTATTGGGACAGCCGGCAGTCAGCCCCAGCATTTT. This chain links TRBV20-1 with TRBJ1-5; the match to TRBD1 covers 7 bases. The CDR3 runs to 14 residues. Germline V CDR1 and CDR2: DFQATT, SNEGSKA (reference sequence). The J segment lost 6 bases and the V segment lost 4 bases, leaving 9 bases of the junction unmatched.

CDR3 nucleotide sequence: TGTGCCATCAGTGAGTCGGGACAGGGGGGCAATCAGCCCCAGCATTTT. Translation: CAISESGQGGNQPQHF. The V call is TRBV10-3, the J call TRBJ1-5; the match to TRBD1 covers 11 bases. Per germline, CDR1 ENHRY and CDR2 SYGVKD. Losses at the gene ends were 0 bases for V and 2 bases for J; bases not matched to a gene: 0. The CDR3 totals 16 residues.

This clonotype was seen a single time. CDR3 sequence reads: CASSVKGDKNIQYF. CDR3 DNA: TGTGCCAGCAGTGTTAAGGGTGACAAAAACATTCAGTACTTC. The chain links TRBV2 to TRBJ2-4, with D unclear. CDR1 SNHLY and CDR2 FYNNEI come from the germline V gene. CDR3 length equals 14 residues. V dropped 4 bases and J dropped 3 bases, with 10 bases sitting between them.

V usage is TRBV4-1 and J usage is TRBJ1-2; D not certain. The CDR3 is 13 residues long. Trimming took off 2 bases at V and 8 bases at J, with 12 bases between the two ends. From germline, CDR1 is MGHRA and CDR2 YSYEKL. The CDR3 bases are TGCGCCAGCAGCCAACCCGCCCAGGACGGCTACACCTTC. Residues: CASSQPAQDGYTF.

This rearrangement joins TRBV27 to TRBJ1-1; 10 bases agree with TRBD1. The CDR3 extends over 14 amino acids. Germline V gives CDR1 MNHEY, CDR2 SMNVEV (reference sequence). The junction had 5 bases not matched to a gene; V was cut back by 6 bases and J by 4 bases. The DNA of the CDR3 is TGTGCCAGCAGCTGGGGACAGGGGAGCACTGAAGCTTTCTTT. This sequence encodes CASSWGQGSTEAFF.

CDR3 nucleotide sequence: TGTGCCAGCAAGAGGGATGCAGATACGCAGTATTTT. Its translation: CASKRDADTQYF. The chain recombines TRBV7-9 with TRBJ2-3; D is possibly TRBD2 (5 bases). The CDR3 has 12 residues. V gave up 7 bases and J gave up 4 bases, with 9 bases separating them. Germline V gene data show CDR1 as SEHNR and CDR2 as FQNEAQ (reference sequence).

J is TRBJ2-6 and V is TRBV6-1; TRBD1 is a possible D gene (5 bases). Trimming cost V 5 bases and J 1 base, with 18 bases left between them. Germline V lookup: CDR1 MNHNS, CDR2 SASEGT. This CDR3 region has 18 residues. The CDR3 spells CASSLSQDHFSGANVLTF. In DNA form, the CDR3 reads TGTGCCAGCAGTCTATCACAGGACCATTTTTCTGGGGCCAACGTCCTGACTTTC.

The rearrangement joins TRBV19 to TRBJ1-1; 8 bases are shared with TRBD1. CDR3 length: 17 residues. Trimming took 3 bases from V and 3 from J; bases not matched to a gene: 12. CDR1 is LNHDA and CDR2 is SQIVND in the germline V gene (reference sequence). CDR3 protein: CASSIGSWTGTDTEAFF. The CDR3 DNA follows: TGTGCCAGTAGTATTGGATCGTGGACAGGGACGGACACTGAAGCTTTCTTT.

CDR3 coding DNA: TGTGCCTGGAGCACAGGGATAAGAGAAAAACTGTTTTTT. Translating gives CAWSTGIREKLFF. The chain joins TRBV30 to TRBJ1-4; TRBD1 is a possible D gene (6 bases). Trimming pared 3 bases from V and 8 bases from J, leaving 13 bases between. The germline gives CDR1 GTSNPN, CDR2 SVGIG (reference sequence). The CDR3 sequence is 13 residues long.

The chain couples TRBV3-1 to TRBJ2-5; no reliable D call. Deletions cut 0 bases from V and 6 bases from J, with 2 bases between. Per the germline V gene, CDR1 is LGHDT and CDR2 is YNNKEL (reference sequence). CDR3 size: 11 residues. The CDR3 reads CASSQEKTQYF. In nucleotides, the CDR3 is TGTGCCAGCAGCCAAGAAAAGACCCAGTACTTC.

The chain has TRBV5-6 and TRBJ1-5; 8 bases agree with TRBD1. With V trimmed by 4 bases and J by 6 bases, 6 bases remained unmatched. Germline assignment: CDR1 SGHDT and CDR2 YYEEEE. This CDR3 has 14 residues. CDR3 DNA sequence: TGTGCCAGCAGCGTCTCAGGGGGCAGTCAGCCCCAGCATTTT. Translated, it gives CASSVSGGSQPQHF.

The gene calls are TRBV3-1 and TRBJ1-2; possibly TRBD1 for D (5 bases). The germline CDR1 and CDR2 sequences are LGHDT and YNNKEL (reference sequence). V was trimmed by 3 bases and J by 7 bases, leaving 9 bases between them. CDR3 length equals 12 residues. The CDR3 here is CASSQSGGGYTF. CDR3 DNA sequence: TGTGCCAGCAGCCAGTCGGGGGGTGGCTACACCTTC.

The genes are TRBV25-1 and TRBJ1-2; D is unclear. This CDR3 is 12 amino acids long. Trimming left V 6 bases short and J 8 bases short, with 13 bases between. Germline CDR1 MGHDK, CDR2 SYGVNS. DNA of the CDR3: TGTGCCAGCAGGGGTATAAGTCGGGGCTACACCTTC. Its protein product is CASRGISRGYTF.

The genes are TRBV27 and TRBJ2-1; weak D call: TRBD1 (5 bases). The CDR3 sequence is 13 residues long. V shed 3 bases and J shed 5 bases, with 8 bases lying between them. The germline V gene has CDR1 MNHEY and CDR2 SMNVEV (reference sequence). Written as DNA, the CDR3 is TGTGCCAGCAGTTTTCGGACAAACAATGAGCAGTTCTTC. Translation: CASSFRTNNEQFF.

The chain is built from TRBV6-4 and TRBJ1-5; D is unresolved. Trimming removed 5 bases at V and 0 bases at J, with 11 bases between. The CDR3 is 15 residues long. Germline CDR1 reads MRHNA; CDR2 reads SNTAGT. The CDR3 here is CASSSVPISNQPQHF. The CDR3 DNA reads TGTGCCAGCAGTTCAGTCCCGATTAGCAATCAGCCCCAGCATTTT.

The genes are TRBV6-1 and TRBJ2-6; 10 bases line up with TRBD1. The CDR3 is made up of 18 amino acids. Looked up from germline, CDR1 is MNHNS and CDR2 is SASEGT. With V trimmed by 6 bases and J by 1 base, 9 bases remained unmatched. CDR3 DNA: TGTGCCAGCAGCTCCCGGGACAGGGGAGTGTCTGGGGCCAACGTCCTGACTTTC. Translated, it gives CASSSRDRGVSGANVLTF.

V and J are TRBV6-6 and TRBJ1-1, with D hard to call. The CDR3 length is 13 residues. Trimming removed 4 bases from V and 8 bases from J, with 14 bases in between. Germline values: CDR1 MNHNY, CDR2 SVGAGI (reference sequence). This chain's CDR3 is CASSFPLPAEAFF. The CDR3 nucleotides are TGTGCCAGCAGTTTCCCCCTGCCCGCAGAAGCTTTCTTT.

The rearrangement joins TRBV30 to TRBJ2-7; no firm D call. With 5 bases removed from V and 5 bases from J, the gap between germline ends came to 16 bases. Germline CDR1 GTSNPN, CDR2 SVGIG (reference sequence). The length of the CDR3 is 13 residues. The CDR3 here is CAWSRWSYNEQYF. In nucleotides, the CDR3 is TGTGCCTGGTCGCGGTGGTCGTATAACGAGCAGTACTTC.

The V and J genes are TRBV12-3 or TRBV12-4 and TRBJ2-1; 10 nucleotides line up with TRBD2. V trimming: 3 bases; J trimming: 9 bases; junction bases outside the gene matches: 5. The CDR3 totals 14 residues. The CDR3 DNA reads as TGTGCCAGCAGTTTTACTAGCGGGACTATTGAGCAGTTCTTC. Amino acid sequence: CASSFTSGTIEQFF.

The chain links TRBV7-2 to TRBJ1-2, with 8 bases fitting TRBD1. The J segment lost 8 bases and the V segment lost 5 bases, leaving 10 bases of the junction unmatched. This CDR3 contains 14 residues. Germline V gene lookup returns CDR1 SGHTA and CDR2 FQGNSA. CDR3 in amino acids: CASSPGQGPFGYTF. The CDR3 coding sequence is TGTGCCAGCAGCCCAGGACAGGGACCTTTCGGCTACACCTTC.

The genes are TRBV3-1 and TRBJ1-2, with 10 bases lining up with TRBD1. CDR3 length: 16 residues. The V segment lost 4 bases and the J segment 7 bases; nucleotides outside the gene matches: 12. From germline, CDR1 is LGHDT and CDR2 YNNKEL (reference sequence). Here the CDR3 reads CASSPAATGGYRGYTF. In DNA form, the CDR3 reads TGTGCCAGCAGCCCAGCCGCGACAGGGGGCTACCGTGGCTACACCTTC.

The V call is TRBV29-1, the J call TRBJ2-5; 10 nucleotides align to TRBD2. The CDR3 totals 14 residues. J lost 4 bases, V lost 4 bases, and 6 bases had no gene match. CDR1 and CDR2 from the germline V gene are SQVTM and ANQGSEA. CDR3 region: CSVGASGSSETQYF. The CDR3 DNA reads as TGCAGCGTTGGCGCTAGCGGGAGCTCAGAGACCCAGTACTTC.

The rearrangement uses TRBV20-1 and TRBJ1-1; D might be TRBD1 (6 bases). Trimming shortened V by 2 bases and J by 1 base, and 11 bases separated the two germline ends. The CDR3 loop spans 14 amino acids. The germline V gene has CDR1 DFQATT and CDR2 SNEGSKA (reference sequence). The CDR3 nucleotides are TGCAGTGCTAGAACAGGGTGGAGGAACACTGAAGCTTTCTTT. This gives the protein CSARTGWRNTEAFF.

The genes are TRBV4-2 and TRBJ1-1, with D unresolved. In germline, CDR1 is LGHNA, CDR2 YNFKEQ. The CDR3 is made up of 17 amino acids. V was trimmed by 0 bases and J by 4 bases, leaving 18 bases between them. CDR3 nucleotides: TGTGCCAGCAGCCAAGATATGGGTCCGGATTGGGGCACTGAAGCTTTCTTT. It yields the protein CASSQDMGPDWGTEAFF.

The chain recombines TRBV10-2 with TRBJ2-2; possibly TRBD2 for D (6 bases). The germline V and J ends were trimmed by 6 bases and 2 bases, with 19 bases remaining between them. Per germline, CDR1 WSHSY and CDR2 SAAADI. The CDR3 has 17 residues. The CDR3 nucleotides are TGCGCCAGCAGCTCCCTTCTAGCGCTACTTAACACCGGGGAGCTGTTTTTT. Its protein is CASSSLLALLNTGELFF.

The V and J genes are TRBV29-1 and TRBJ2-3; 11 nucleotides align to TRBD1. CDR3 length: 14 residues. V dropped 6 bases and J dropped 5; count of bases not matched to a gene: 7. Germline V gene sequence: CDR1 SQVTM, CDR2 ANQGSEA. The CDR3 region is CSVAGQGAGDTQYF. Written as DNA, the CDR3 is TGCAGCGTCGCTGGACAGGGGGCGGGAGATACGCAGTATTTT.

The chain carries TRBV20-1 and TRBJ2-1, with a tentative D call TRBD1 (5 bases). Trimming shortened V by 5 bases and J by 9 bases, and 11 bases separated the two germline ends. CDR1 is DFQATT and CDR2 is SNEGSKA in the germline V gene (reference sequence). This CDR3 has 11 residues. This CDR3 reads CSAGAALEQFF. CDR3 nucleotide sequence: TGCAGTGCTGGGGCGGCCCTTGAGCAGTTCTTC.

The chain has TRBV5-1 and TRBJ1-1; D not certain. V was shortened by 2 bases and J by 3 bases, with 8 bases between the two germline ends. The CDR3 extends over 13 amino acids. CDR1 and CDR2 (germline): SGHRS, YFSETQ. CDR3 in amino acids: CASSFRQDTEAFF. The CDR3 DNA reads as TGCGCCAGCAGCTTTCGGCAGGACACTGAAGCTTTCTTT.